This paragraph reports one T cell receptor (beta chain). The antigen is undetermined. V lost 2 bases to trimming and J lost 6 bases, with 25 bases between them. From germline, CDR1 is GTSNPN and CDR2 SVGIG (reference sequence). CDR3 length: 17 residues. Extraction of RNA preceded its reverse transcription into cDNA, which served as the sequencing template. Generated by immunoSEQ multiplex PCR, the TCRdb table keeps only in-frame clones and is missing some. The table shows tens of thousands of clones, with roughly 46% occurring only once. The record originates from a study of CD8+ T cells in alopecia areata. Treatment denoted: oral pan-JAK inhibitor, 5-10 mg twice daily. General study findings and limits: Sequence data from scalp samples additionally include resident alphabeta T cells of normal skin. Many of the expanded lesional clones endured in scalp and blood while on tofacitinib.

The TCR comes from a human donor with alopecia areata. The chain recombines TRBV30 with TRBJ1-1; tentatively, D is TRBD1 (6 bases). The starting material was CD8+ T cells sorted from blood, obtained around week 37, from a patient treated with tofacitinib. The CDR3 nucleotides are TGTGCCTGGAGTTCCCGAGGGGGAGGGGTCCGGAGCGCTGAAGCTTTCTTT. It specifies CAWSSRGGGVRSAEAFF.